The 9 T cell receptor beta chains below were found in one sample sequenced in a study of regulatory T cells in long-lasting Graves disease. Documented time point: persistent/refractory GD, antithyroid drugs over 5 years with positive TRAb. After RNA was extracted from PBMCs, the TCR library was made from it. Combining iRepertoire HTBI primers with Arm-PCR of CDR3 regions, the authors built TCR beta libraries. TCRdb itself ran the multiplex PCR reads through MiXCR, one entry per CDR3 protein. The top ten hold approximately 53% of the sample, which has 250,000 to 300,000 distinct CDR3 sequences, 22% seen once. Sample: peripheral blood mononuclear cells (PBMCs), taken when the disease was refractory, from a patient treated with antithyroid drugs. The source is a female donor with Graves disease.

This clonotype was observed many times. The gene calls are TRBV7-8 and TRBJ2-5; 9 bases fit TRBD2. The V gene end was trimmed by 7 bases and the J gene end by 5 bases; junction bases not matched to a gene: 14. The length of the CDR3 is 16 residues. CDR1 and CDR2 (germline): SGHVS, FQNEAQ. This chain's CDR3 is CASTHRVVSGRETQYF. Here the CDR3 DNA reads TGTGCCAGCACCCACCGGGTGGTGAGCGGGAGGGAGACCCAGTACTTC.

This clonotype was seen more than once but under ten times. This sequence joins TRBV29-1 and TRBJ2-5; 10 nucleotides align to TRBD1. Germline-derived CDR1 and CDR2 are SQVTM and ANQGSEA. J gave up 4 bases and V 5 bases, and 7 bases lay outside the gene matches. CDR3 length equals 14 residues. The CDR3 DNA sequence: TGCAGCGTTTCCTGGACAGGGGGAGGAGAGACCCAGTACTTC. The encoded protein is CSVSWTGGGETQYF.

The sample holds many counts of this clonotype. CDR3 sequence reads: CSARDGTGGEEQYF. As DNA, the CDR3 is TGCAGTGCTAGAGATGGGACAGGGGGCGAGGAGCAGTACTTC. The chain is built from TRBV20-1 and TRBJ2-7; the match to TRBD1 covers 12 bases. From germline, CDR1 is DFQATT and CDR2 SNEGSKA (reference sequence). V lost 0 bases, J lost 7 bases, and 4 bases stayed unmatched. CDR3 length: 14 amino acids.

Ten or more counts support this clonotype. The chain has TRBV18 and TRBJ2-7; TRBD1 matches at 10 bases. CDR1 KGHSH and CDR2 LQKENI come from the germline V gene. This CDR3 is 13 amino acids long. Trimming cost V 4 bases and J 5 bases; bases outside gene matches: 2. CDR3 sequence reads: CASSLGTGDEQYF. The CDR3 DNA follows: TGTGCCAGCTCACTGGGGACAGGGGACGAGCAGTACTTC.

This clonotype was seen at least ten times. The chain carries TRBV7-2 and TRBJ2-5; 9 nucleotides line up with TRBD1. Germline CDR1 and CDR2: SGHTA and FQGNSA. With V trimmed by 6 bases and J by 4 bases, 3 bases remained unmatched. The CDR3 loop spans 13 amino acids. CDR3 DNA: TGTGCCAGCAGTTTGGACAGGGGAGAGACCCAGTACTTC. Translating it yields CASSLDRGETQYF.

This chain joins TRBV7-9 and TRBJ1-4; D is uncertain. This CDR3 is 13 amino acids long. The V end lost 10 bases, the J end lost 5 bases, and 14 bases lay between the germline ends. Germline assignment: CDR1 SEHNR and CDR2 FQNEAQ (reference sequence). The CDR3 DNA reads as TGTGCCACGCGGACCCGTCAGAATGAAAAACTGTTTTTT. Amino acids: CATRTRQNEKLFF.

In this sample, this clonotype turned up a few times. At one boundary the junction diverges from the germline segment, which might be a read error. The rearrangement uses TRBV7-2 and TRBJ2-7, with TRBD2 identical over 8 bases. This CDR3 is 14 amino acids long. Germline V gene lookup returns CDR1 SGHTA and CDR2 FQGNSA. CDR3 sequence reads: CASSQERTSLEQYF. The CDR3 nucleotides read TGCGCCAGCAGCCAAGAGAGGACTAGCCTCGAGCAGTACTTC.

This clonotype was seen more than once but under ten times. V is TRBV30 and J is TRBJ1-5; 7 bases align to TRBD1. Germline V gives CDR1 GTSNPN, CDR2 SVGIG (reference sequence). CDR3 length: 13 amino acids. With V trimmed by 1 base and J by 6 bases, 3 bases remained unmatched. CDR3 residues: CAWSAGGGQPQHF. The CDR3 DNA follows: TGTGCCTGGAGTGCAGGGGGGGGTCAGCCCCAGCATTTT.

This clonotype appeared a few times. This rearrangement joins TRBV9 to TRBJ1-2; D unresolved. CDR1 is SGDLS and CDR2 is YYNGEE in the germline V gene. The CDR3 consists of 14 residues. V lost 0 bases to trimming and J lost 1 base, with 7 bases between them. The CDR3 loop is CASSVGNSNYGYTF. The CDR3 bases are TGTGCCAGCAGCGTAGGAAACAGTAACTATGGCTACACCTTC.